This T cell receptor (beta chain) stems from a study of T cell responses to AZD1222 COVID-19 vaccine. Broader study findings: Without day 14 samples, only post-peak T cell repertoires were studied.

Regarding this clone: Its target is not known.

The CDR3 has 16 residues. Germline V gene sequence: CDR1 LNHNV, CDR2 YYDKDF (reference sequence). V gave up 0 bases and J gave up 5 bases, with 13 bases separating them. Data came from immunoSEQ multiplex PCR; TCRdb stores just in-frame clones and leaves some out. Among 60,000 to 75,000 clones listed, approximately 80% were seen once. The sample consisted of peripheral blood, taken 28 days after the second AZD1222 dose. The chain recombines TRBV15 with TRBJ1-4, with D maybe TRBD1 (5 bases). The source is an adult who received the AZD1222 COVID-19 vaccine. CDR3 sequence: CATSRDLPRENEKLFF. CDR3 nucleotide sequence: TGTGCCACCAGCAGAGATCTGCCCAGGGAAAATGAAAAACTGTTTTTT.